The next 19 T cell receptor delta chains were all read from a single sample in a study of Vδ1+ human thymocytes. RNA was extracted from the cells and then reverse transcribed. CDR3 amplicons came from multiplex PCR with pooled V-gene forward and constant-region reverse primers. TCRdb called clones from the multiplex PCR reads again using CATT. This table holds fewer than 90,000 delta-chain clones, around 34% found once. Overall study results and limits: Thymic TRG and TRD repertoires appeared highly polyclonal, with Gaussian CDR3 length distributions.

These receptors have no identified antigens. Sequencing input: Vdelta1+ gamma-delta thymocytes from the thymus. This sample's subset: FACS-sorted CD3+ TCRalphabeta- TCRVdelta1+ TCRVdelta2- thymocytes. The receptors come from a boy under two years old who had congenital heart surgery.

Comments on this clone: Germline is not matched at one junction end, which may reflect a read error. Distinct nucleotide sequences in the sample also encode this CDR3. The chain employs TRDV1 and TRDJ1; D perhaps matches TRDD3 (6 bases). This CDR3 region has 14 residues. Per the germline V gene, CDR1 is TSWWSYY and CDR2 is QGS. This CDR3 is CALGGPIITDKLIF. Written as DNA, the CDR3 is TGTGCCCTTGGGGGCCCGATAATCACCGATAAACTCATCTTT.

Only a few counts were recorded for this clone. V is TRDV1 and J is TRDJ1; TRDD3 agrees at 7 bases. From germline, CDR1 is TSWWSYY and CDR2 QGS. The CDR3 runs 21 residues. The ends lost 2 bases at V and 2 bases at J; junction bases unmatched: 23. CDR3 loop: CALGEVKGLSYRILGTDKLIF. DNA for the CDR3: TGTGCTCTTGGGGAAGTAAAGGGGCTTTCTTACCGGATACTGGGGACCGATAAACTCATCTTT.

In this sample, this clone turned up once. The chain is built from TRDV1 and TRDJ1; 8 positions match TRDD3. This CDR3 has 20 residues. The V segment lost 3 bases and the J segment 0 bases; nucleotides outside the gene matches: 18. Germline V CDR1 and CDR2: TSWWSYY, QGS. DNA for the CDR3: TGTGCTCTTGGGGATCAGATCTTCCCCCTACTGGGGGGTTACACCGATAAACTCATCTTT. Protein sequence: CALGDQIFPLLGGYTDKLIF.

This clone was seen a handful of times. V and J are TRDV1 and TRDJ1; D unresolved. The CDR3 totals 16 residues. V lost 0 bases to trimming and J lost 0 bases, with 11 bases between them. Germline CDR1 TSWWSYY, CDR2 QGS. Here the CDR3 DNA reads TGTGCTCTTGGGGAACTCTCCCGCCTGTACACCGATAAACTCATCTTT. Its translation is CALGELSRLYTDKLIF.

The genes are TRDV1 and TRDJ1; 10 positions agree with TRDD3. Trimming took 2 bases from V and 0 from J; bases not matched to a gene: 27. Looked up from germline, CDR1 is TSWWSYY and CDR2 is QGS. The CDR3 contains 24 residues. As DNA, the CDR3 is TGTGCTCTTGGGGAATCAACTCGGCCTACCTACGAATGGGGGATACAGTCCCACACCGATAAACTCATCTTT. It codes for CALGESTRPTYEWGIQSHTDKLIF.

This clone has more than one count but fewer than ten. This rearrangement joins TRDV1 to TRDJ1, with 9 bases fitting TRDD3. V shed 0 bases and J 4 bases; nucleotides not matched to a gene: 9. In germline, CDR1 is TSWWSYY, CDR2 QGS. This CDR3 has 17 amino acids. The CDR3 bases are TGTGCTCTTGGGGAACTACCCTACTGGGGGAGGAACGATAAACTCATCTTT. Encoded protein: CALGELPYWGRNDKLIF.

V is TRDV1 and J is TRDJ1; 12 bases agree with TRDD3. The CDR3 contains 16 residues. CDR1 and CDR2 (germline): TSWWSYY, QGS. J was trimmed by 9 bases and V by 3 bases; bases with no gene match: 11. CDR3 sequence: CALGEGAGGYVVELIF. DNA for the CDR3: TGTGCTCTTGGGGAGGGCGCTGGGGGATACGTAGTGGAACTCATCTTT.

The J gene is TRDJ1, the V gene TRDV1; 13 bases agree with TRDD3. Germline trimming cut 5 bases from V and 3 bases from J; bases unmatched to any gene: 27. This CDR3 spans 23 amino acids. The germline V gene encodes CDR1 TSWWSYY and CDR2 QGS. The CDR3 here is CALGIRSVLRTGGYAPYADKLIF. The CDR3 nucleotides are TGTGCTCTTGGGATCCGATCTGTACTGCGTACTGGGGGATACGCGCCTTACGCCGATAAACTCATCTTT.

This clone showed up just once. The chain is built from TRDV1 and TRDJ1, with 11 bases fitting TRDD3. This CDR3 comprises 19 residues. Germline CDR1 reads TSWWSYY; CDR2 reads QGS. V trimming: 4 bases; J trimming: 3 bases; junction bases outside the gene matches: 16. The CDR3 DNA reads as TGTGCTCTTGGGGTAGCGGCGTACTGGGGGATAACCAGGGCCGATAAACTCATCTTT. Encoded protein: CALGVAAYWGITRADKLIF.

The genes are TRDV1 and TRDJ1, with 10 positions matching TRDD3. J was trimmed by 0 bases and V by 0 bases; bases with no gene match: 19. The CDR3 contains 22 residues. Germline-derived CDR1 and CDR2 are TSWWSYY and QGS. CDR3 nucleotide sequence: TGTGCTCTTGGGGAACTTAACCTCGCTCGGACTGGGGGATGTTCGTACACCGATAAACTCATCTTT. It is translated as CALGELNLARTGGCSYTDKLIF.

This clone was seen only a few times. The chain uses TRDV2 and TRDJ1, with no clear D. V lost 5 bases, J lost 3 bases, and 27 bases lay in between. Germline CDR1 reads GEAIGNYY; CDR2 reads EKD. The CDR3 length is 18 residues. This CDR3 is CACVPRYEFPLRADKLIF. CDR3 DNA: TGTGCCTGTGTTCCCCGCTACGAGTTTCCCCTTAGGGCCGATAAACTCATCTTT.

This clone was counted a few times. This chain links TRDV1 with TRDJ1; 9 nucleotides align to TRDD3. This CDR3 is 18 amino acids long. The V gene's germline CDR1 is TSWWSYY and CDR2 QGS. After removal of 0 bases from V and 1 base from J, the junction contained 9 bases not matched to a gene. The CDR3 coding sequence is TGTGCTCTTGGGGAACTCCGGGGATACGCCGGGGGCACCGATAAACTCATCTTT. It specifies CALGELRGYAGGTDKLIF.

The V and J genes are TRDV1 and TRDJ1; 12 nucleotides match TRDD3. Germline V CDR1 and CDR2: TSWWSYY, QGS. J lost 5 bases, V lost 0 bases, and 16 bases had no gene match. The CDR3 contains 20 residues. DNA for the CDR3: TGTGCTCTTGGGGAACTAGATCTCTCCGTACTGGGGGATACCACAGATAAACTCATCTTT. It codes for CALGELDLSVLGDTTDKLIF.

This clone was picked up a small number of times. The chain has TRDV1 and TRDJ1, with TRDD3 identical over 12 bases. This CDR3 is built from 22 residues. V dropped 0 bases and J dropped 0; count of bases not matched to a gene: 17. CDR1 and CDR2 from the germline V gene are TSWWSYY and QGS. CDR3 sequence (DNA): TGTGCTCTTGGGGAACTCTTCTTCCCCCGGGACTGGGGGATACCGTACACCGATAAACTCATCTTT. This codes for CALGELFFPRDWGIPYTDKLIF.

Comment on this clone: Other DNA sequences of this sample code for an identical CDR3. The genes are TRDV1 and TRDJ1; 9 bases line up with TRDD3. The CDR3 contains 21 residues. Germline trimming cut 0 bases from V and 3 bases from J; bases unmatched to any gene: 20. Germline-derived CDR1 and CDR2 are TSWWSYY and QGS. This chain's CDR3 is CALGELHDSSRGDTLPDKLIF. In DNA form, the CDR3 reads TGTGCTCTTGGGGAACTCCACGACTCAAGTCGGGGGGATACCCTCCCCGATAAACTCATCTTT.

This chain connects TRDV1 to TRDJ1; 8 bases agree with TRDD3. Trimming took 1 base from V and 0 from J; bases not matched to a gene: 7. CDR1 and CDR2 (germline): TSWWSYY, QGS. This CDR3 is 17 amino acids long. The CDR3 nucleotides are TGTGCTCTTGGGGAACCCCAATGGGGGATTTACACCGATAAACTCATCTTT. The encoded protein is CALGEPQWGIYTDKLIF.

This clone was seen a few times. This rearrangement joins TRDV1 to TRDJ1, with no clear D. The V gene lost 2 bases and the J gene lost 7 bases, with 26 bases spanning the gap. This CDR3 has 18 residues. Germline V gives CDR1 TSWWSYY, CDR2 QGS. The chain's CDR3 is CALGEFPPAAYSPGKLIF. The DNA for the CDR3 is TGTGCTCTTGGGGAATTTCCACCCGCCGCGTACAGCCCCGGTAAACTCATCTTT.

The rearrangement links TRDV2 to TRDJ3; no definite D call. Per germline, CDR1 GEAIGNYY and CDR2 EKD. The ends were cut back, 0 bases at V and 0 bases at J, with 17 bases in the middle. This CDR3 is built from 20 residues. The DNA of the CDR3 is TGTGCCTGTGACACCGGATGTGCACTGCTGAGCTCCTGGGACACCCGACAGATGTTTTTC. The encoded protein is CACDTGCALLSSWDTRQMFF.

The chain recombines TRDV1 with TRDJ1; 7 bases align to TRDD3. Germline V gene lookup returns CDR1 TSWWSYY and CDR2 QGS. The CDR3 spans 18 residues. Unmatched junction bases numbered 11, after V lost 0 bases and J lost 1 base. CDR3 sequence reads: CALGELEGCPGGTDKLIF. The CDR3 nucleotides read TGTGCTCTTGGGGAACTTGAGGGGTGTCCTGGGGGCACCGATAAACTCATCTTT.